This T cell receptor beta chain originates from a study of T cell repertoires in cytomegalovirus infection. Across the whole study: Carrying CMV and the relevant HLA type showed in public TCR beta signatures. Findings and caveats of the study: Dominant in the ex vivo response were TCR beta clonotypes restricted by HLA-C and specific for CMV.

Per the germline V gene, CDR1 is SGHTA and CDR2 is FQGTGA. This CDR3 comprises 16 residues. V dropped 3 bases and J dropped 6; count of bases not matched to a gene: 11. With regard to this clonotype: Antigen: not known.

TCRdb independently ran MiXCR on the reads; one entry per CDR3 protein. The repertoire holds approximately 500,000 distinct CDR3 sequences, 30% to 35% seen once, with roughly a sixth in the top ten. The chain joins TRBV7-3 to TRBJ1-1, with 9 bases lining up with TRBD1. Sample: cultured PBMCs, taken from culture after CMV antigen stimulation. This clonotype originated in a human donor in good health (CMV status not recorded). Some clones in this sample may be carry-over from other donors' samples. DNA of the CDR3: TGTGCCAGCAGCTTCACAGGGGGCGCGAGTCTAGCTGAAGCTTTCTTT. Encoded protein: CASSFTGGASLAEAFF.